This TCR beta chain was captured in a study of T cell responses to AZD1222 COVID-19 vaccine. TCRdb keeps only in-frame clones here, not all; method: immunoSEQ multiplex PCR. This repertoire shows more than 70,000 clones, 85% to 95% found once; its top ten account for around 28%. The CDR3 totals 14 residues. Trimming took off 2 bases at V and 0 bases at J, with 2 bases between the two ends. CDR1 and CDR2 (germline): MNHNY, SVGAGI (reference sequence). General study findings and limits: Possibly, clonal diversity was underestimated; donors were largely white British and included more females. Scientists sampled the repertoires only once the peak T cell response had passed.

Note on this clone: Its antigen is unidentified.

This sample comprised peripheral blood, obtained 28 days after the second AZD1222 dose. V usage is TRBV6-6 and J usage is TRBJ2-6; D remains ambiguous. This TCR came from an adult who received the AZD1222 COVID-19 vaccine. The CDR3 here is CASSYSSGANVLTF. CDR3 nucleotide sequence: TGTGCCAGCAGTTACAGCTCTGGGGCCAACGTCCTGACTTTC.